This note documents a single T cell receptor beta chain sequence. This sample was taken from a study of T cells after somatic rescue of genetic block. Here immunoSEQ multiplex PCR was the method, and the copy in TCRdb shows in-frame clones only, minus some. The sample holds 50,000 to 60,000 clones; 95% to 96% are singletons and the top ten take around 0.078%. The V gene's germline CDR1 is SGHRS and CDR2 YFSETQ. Trimming removed 0 bases at V and 0 bases at J, with 2 bases between. This CDR3 region has 13 residues. Sequencing was performed on peripheral blood mononuclear cells (PBMCs). This chain connects TRBV5-1 to TRBJ2-3, with D hard to call. This sequence originates from a child under two years old. The CDR3 DNA is TGCGCCAGCAGCTTGGACAGCACAGATACGCAGTATTTT. It translates to CASSLDSTDTQYF.